This TCR beta chain was identified during a study of identical twins. CDR1 and CDR2 (germline): MNHEY, SVGAGI. The CDR3 spans 16 residues. The V and J ends lost 2 bases and 1 base respectively, with 13 bases between them. After template switching added a universal primer site, the resulting cDNA carried unique molecular identifiers. TCRdb recomputed calls from the 5' RACE reads with MiXCR, one row per CDR3 protein. The sample lists 400,000 to 500,000 distinct CDR3 sequences, roughly an eighth occurring once. The same sample was also studied in work on yellow fever vaccine responses in identical twins.

This receptor was taken from a woman aged 18 to 35 in good health. The genes are TRBV6-5 and TRBJ2-3; D tentatively reads TRBD1 or TRBD2 (5 bases each). Sequenced sample: CD4+ T cells sorted from blood. CDR3 in amino acids: CASSYGLIGGTDTQYF. The CDR3 DNA reads as TGTGCCAGCAGTTACGGACTGATAGGGGGCACAGATACGCAGTATTTT.